This T cell receptor (beta chain) was recorded in a study of cytotoxic CD8 clonotypes in ibrutinib-treated CLL. Study context: In all, about eleven patients were relapsed/refractory, approximately 16 were treatment-naive and 17 were IGHV unmutated.

The CDR3 consists of 13 residues. V dropped 7 bases and J dropped 8; count of bases not matched to a gene: 6. The V gene's germline CDR1 is MNHEY and CDR2 SMNVEV (reference sequence). Clones were read by immunoSEQ multiplex PCR, and TCRdb kept only the in-frame ones, dropping some. There are some 290,000 clones in the sample; about 77% occur only once, and over 5.5% lies in the top ten. The material sequenced was PBMCs, taken before ibrutinib treatment. This clonotype was obtained from a human donor with chronic lymphocytic leukemia. The chain employs TRBV27 and TRBJ2-1; 9 bases match TRBD2. CDR3 loop: CASMLAGLDEQFF. In nucleotides, the CDR3 is TGTGCCAGCATGCTAGCGGGATTGGATGAGCAGTTCTTC.